This T cell receptor (beta chain) emerged from a study of identical twins (dated by TCRdb to 2016 to 2018). About the study as a whole: The study deep-sequenced TCR alpha and beta repertoires from monozygotic twins, unrelated adults of various ages and cord blood to test whether fetal clonotypes persist. To rule out contamination, replicate twin experiments were performed at different times with different library preparation protocols. The investigation overall reported the following: In monozygotic twins, recombination models systematically underestimated out-of-frame TCR alpha sharing, but the models matched the sharing seen between unrelated individuals. Compared with coincidental sharing between unrelated individuals, out-of-frame TCR alpha sequences shared between twins showed an excess of sequences with low generation probability. Abundant cord blood beta clonotypes had fewer insertions, young adult naive repertoires showed a similar but weaker trend, and memory repertoires showed no such trend. Zero-insertion analyses could be partly confounded by invariant T cells such as MAIT and iNKT, though diverse VJ usage argued against such confounding for most clonotypes. Because the same donors could not be followed over many years, the conclusions relied on cross-sectional statistical analysis. Excess twin sharing in beta out-of-frame sequences was weaker because fewer shared sequences lowered the signal-to-noise ratio.

This clonotype was counted at least ten times. Its target antigen remains unknown. Within one base of it there is no much larger clone, and no base qualities were kept. The library was prepared using 5' RACE. The reads were generated on an Illumina HiSeq 2000. A universal primer binding site was introduced by template switching, and a unique molecular identifier was present in the final cDNA, enabling accurate counting of TCR cDNA molecules. First-strand cDNA for TCR alpha and beta chains was synthesized from specific primers in the conserved constant-segment region. To control for contamination, every cDNA library carried two barcodes: a SMART-Mk sample barcode plus Illumina barcodes. Two successive PCR steps introduced TruSeq adapter sequences along with Illumina sample barcodes. The Illumina HiSeq platform was used with custom primers to sequence TCR alpha and beta cDNA libraries. The study's processing was this. MiGEC was used to process raw reads and extract unique molecular identifiers, and MiXCR was used to find CDR3 positions. For each individual, recombination models were inferred using an EM algorithm with the repgenHMM and IGoR tools. Shared clonotype analysis was performed with the tcR package in R, normalizing sharing by the product of cloneset sizes. To study raw recombination free of thymic and clonal selection effects, out-of-frame nonproductive sequences were analyzed. TCRdb itself trimmed the public reads at Q25 with fastp, ran MiXCR and retained productive beta chains. Each entry merges the rows of one CDR3 protein and shows their most common DNA and genes. V and J calls and clone size were set by TCRdb, not the authors. Present in this sample are approximately 210,000 distinct CDR3 sequences, about 6.7% of which were seen just once. The ten largest clones represent 13% to 15% of the sample.

All donors were healthy Caucasians. The twin cohort comprised three pairs of female monozygotic twins, all aged about 18 to 29 years. CD4+ and CD8+ T cell populations were isolated with positive isolation kits from Invitrogen. CDR1 and CDR2 (DFQATT, SNEGSKA) derive from the germline V gene (reference sequence). A distance of 11 bases separates the germline ends of V and J, which lose 3 bases and 2 bases respectively. The CDR3, from cysteine to phenylalanine, totals 13 residues. Left in the record is the CDR3 DNA by itself, 39 bases read in frame from the first base. The data were also submitted as part of a second study, on T cells expressing NK-cell markers. According to the second study: Three sorted T-cell subsets (CD3+CD56+NKG2C+, CD3+CD56+NKG2C- and CD3+CD56-NKG2C+) from about 8 donors had their TCR beta-chain repertoires profiled. Among the eight sequenced donors, only one was HCMV-seronegative, while the other seven were HCMV-seropositive. To restrict sorting to alphabetaTCR-expressing T cells, an anti-gammadeltaTCR antibody was added in several experiments. In over five donors, the dominant CD3+CD56+NKG2C+ clonotypes were among the top 10 CD8+ clonotypes and accounted for 1.0-7.0% of CD8+ T cells. Those dominant clonotypes were again the most abundant among CD3+CD56-NKG2C+ cells in a few donors, at about 28.3-60.1%. It remained unclear whether the expanded NKG2C-expressing T cell clones were specific for HCMV antigens. All eight donors whose samples were sequenced were randomly selected healthy volunteers, three of them men and five women. A commercial ELISA kit detecting HCMV-specific IgG in serum was used to determine HCMV serostatus. Reads were demultiplexed and grouped by UMI with MIGEC, and clonotypes were assembled and quantified with MiTCR. To remove erroneous sequences, TCR cDNA sequences were retained only when supported by two or more reads. The tcR package was used for downstream repertoire analysis, with clonotypes matched between fractions based on CDR3 nucleotide sequence plus V segment. VDJmatch was used to annotate antigen specificity against VDJdb, with one amino acid substitution allowed in CDR3.

The chain links TRBV20-1 with TRBJ2-7, and perhaps TRBD2 as D gene, on 5 matching bases. What was sequenced was CD8+ T cells sorted from blood. The source is a woman under 30 in good health. The DNA sequence is as follows: TGCAGTGCTAGGGACCCCGGGGCCTACGAGCAGTACTTC. Its protein reads: CSARDPGAYEQYF.